The text below deals with one T cell receptor (beta chain). What it binds is not known. The data originate from a study of T cells after posttransplantation cyclophosphamide. Whole-study results and caveats: TRB overlap between skin or GI tissue T cells and blood was limited. Donor CD8+ memory clones often dominated recipient blood repertoires at later times. TRB clonality was highly associated with recipient CMV seropositivity and reactivation.

TCRdb's copy holds only in-frame clones and misses some; the assay was immunoSEQ multiplex PCR. The sample carries 51,000 or so clones, approximately 94% recorded once. This CDR3 contains 13 residues. Trimming pared 8 bases from V and 2 bases from J, leaving 13 bases between. The germline V gene encodes CDR1 SGHRS and CDR2 YFSETQ. Peripheral blood was collected from the related graft donor on the marrow donation day. This clonotype was obtained from a woman in her 30s in good health and a related stem cell transplant donor. The sample taken for sequencing was PBMCs. The rearrangement uses TRBV5-1 and TRBJ1-2; D is unresolved. For the CDR3, the DNA is TGCGCCAGTCAAAAGACGGGGAACTATGGCTACACCTTC. Its protein is CASQKTGNYGYTF.